This T cell receptor (beta chain) was sequenced for a study of T-cell reconstitution after alpha-beta-depleted transplantation in children. Construction of the TCRbeta library involved unique molecular identifiers. A single record per CDR3 protein comes from TCRdb applying MiXCR to the PCR reads. The sample has approximately 590,000 distinct CDR3 sequences, about 10% seen once. The sample consisted of PBMCs from the stem cell graft donor, taken from the stem cell graft. The clonotype was recovered from a human donor who donated a stem cell graft to a child with acute myeloid leukemia.

CDR3 amino acids: CASSSWTSGRSEQYF. As DNA, the CDR3 is TGTGCCAGCAGCTCTTGGACTAGCGGGCGATCCGAGCAGTACTTC. The chain couples TRBV7-6 to TRBJ2-7, with 11 bases lining up with TRBD2. The germline V gene encodes CDR1 SGHVS and CDR2 FNYEAQ. This CDR3 comprises 15 residues. J lost 6 bases, V lost 4 bases, and 8 bases had no gene match.